In this sample, the clone carrying this T cell receptor (beta chain) turned up a few times. The source of the sample is a study of early T cells in non-severe SARS-CoV-2 infection. This CDR3 spans 13 amino acids. Germline V CDR1 and CDR2: MNHEY, SVGEGT. V shed 2 bases and J shed 0 bases, with 5 bases lying between them. Each CDR3 protein is one row after TCRdb ran MiXCR on the 5' RACE reads. The table records roughly 55,000 distinct CDR3 sequences, 6% to 7% of them present only once. This clonotype originated in an adult who was a healthcare worker with PCR-confirmed SARS-CoV-2 infection or an uninfected control (not recorded which). The source material was whole blood. This chain connects TRBV6-2 or TRBV6-3 to TRBJ2-7, with D unclear. The CDR3 DNA sequence: TGTGCCAGCAGTTACAGTGACTCCTACGAGCAGTACTTC. It yields the protein CASSYSDSYEQYF.